These 18 T cell receptor beta chains share one sample of origin, sequenced in a study of blood T cell repertoires in COVID-19. Libraries were prepared by immunoSEQ multiplex PCR; TCRdb keeps only in-frame clonotypes and omits some of them. The sample has over 40,000 clones, 70% to 85% seen once. The sequencing input was peripheral blood. The receptor set was obtained from a human donor in a cohort sampled during active COVID-19.

This chain connects TRBV3-1 (or the pseudogene TRBV3-2) to TRBJ1-4; D gene unclear. The V end lost 1 base, the J end lost 3 bases, and 6 bases lay between the germline ends. CDR3 length equals 14 residues. CDR1 LGHDT and CDR2 YNNKEL come from the germline V gene (reference sequence). The CDR3 DNA is TGTGCCAGCAGCCAAGTGTGGCCTAATGAAAAACTGTTTTTT. This codes for CASSQVWPNEKLFF.

This chain joins TRBV7-2 and TRBJ2-7, with D possibly being TRBD2 (6 bases). In germline, CDR1 is SGHTA, CDR2 FQGNSA. Deletions cut 8 bases from V and 2 bases from J, with 13 bases between. This CDR3 contains 13 residues. The CDR3 region is CASRGSGAYEQYF. In nucleotides, the CDR3 is TGTGCCAGCCGCGGGTCGGGGGCCTACGAGCAGTACTTC. Using reference TRBV7-2 and TRBJ2-7 for the parts outside the CDR3, the full variable domain is GAGVSQSPSNKVTEKGKDVELRCDPISGHTALYWYRQSLGQGLEFLIYFQGNSAPDKSGLPSDRFSAERTGGSVSTLTIQRTQQEDSAVYLCASRGSGAYEQYFGPGTRLTVT.

This clone occurred once. The CDR3 bases are TGTGCCAGCAGCCATCGGACAGGGAACACTGAAGCTTTCTTT. This gives the protein CASSHRTGNTEAFF. The chain couples TRBV3-1 (or the pseudogene TRBV3-2) to TRBJ1-1; 7 bases fit TRBD1. This CDR3 is built from 14 residues. The ends lost 3 bases at V and 1 base at J; junction bases unmatched: 2. Germline CDR1 and CDR2: LGHDT and YNNKEL (reference sequence).

The J gene is TRBJ2-7, the V gene TRBV5-6, with TRBD2 as a possible D gene (6 bases). The CDR3 runs to 16 residues. V lost 4 bases and J 4 bases, leaving 21 bases between the germline ends. CDR1 and CDR2 (germline): SGHDT, YYEEEE. The CDR3 bases are TGTGCCAGCAGCCGGTCACCCGGGAGAGTCAGTTACGAGCAGTACTTC. Translation: CASSRSPGRVSYEQYF.

The rearrangement links TRBV7-8 to TRBJ2-1, with a weak D call TRBD2 (6 bases). In germline, CDR1 is SGHVS, CDR2 FQNEAQ. Trimming took off 5 bases at V and 7 bases at J, with 24 bases between the two ends. The CDR3 runs to 17 residues. CDR3 bases: TGTGCCAGCAGCCCTTCCCTGGAGGGCCATTCAGGTAATGAGCAGTTCTTC. This translates into CASSPSLEGHSGNEQFF.

V and J are TRBV7-9 and TRBJ2-4; TRBD1 matches at 10 bases. The CDR3 extends over 15 amino acids. V gave up 4 bases and J gave up 8 bases; unmatched junction bases: 8. CDR1 is SEHNR and CDR2 is FQNEAQ in the germline V gene (reference sequence). CDR3 residues: CASSSDRGLKDIQYF. CDR3 nucleotides: TGTGCCAGCAGCTCAGACAGGGGGCTTAAGGACATTCAGTACTTC.

The V call is TRBV19, the J call TRBJ2-3; a weak D match, TRBD1 (6 bases). Trimming shortened V by 9 bases and J by 2 bases, and 15 bases separated the two germline ends. CDR3 size: 14 residues. CDR1 and CDR2 from the germline V gene are LNHDA and SQIVND (reference sequence). This chain's CDR3 is CASKIQGYTDTQYF. DNA for the CDR3: TGTGCCAGCAAAATACAGGGCTACACAGATACGCAGTATTTT.

The J gene is TRBJ1-2, the V gene TRBV29-1; the match to TRBD1 covers 7 bases. Looked up from germline, CDR1 is SQVTM and CDR2 is ANQGSEA. V dropped 6 bases and J dropped 4; count of bases not matched to a gene: 8. This CDR3 is 13 amino acids long. The CDR3 sequence is CSVAGTEAYGYTF. The CDR3 DNA sequence: TGCAGCGTAGCCGGGACAGAAGCCTATGGCTACACCTTC.

The chain joins TRBV5-4 to TRBJ2-1; the match to TRBD2 covers 11 bases. V shed 4 bases and J 9 bases; nucleotides not matched to a gene: 6. This CDR3 has 14 residues. Germline CDR1 SGHNT, CDR2 YYREEE (reference sequence). Here the CDR3 DNA reads TGTGCCAGCAGCCCCGGACTAGCGGGCAGTGAGCAGTTCTTC. Encoded protein: CASSPGLAGSEQFF.

The chain employs TRBV5-1 and TRBJ2-1; 12 bases agree with TRBD2. Germline V lookup: CDR1 SGHRS, CDR2 YFSETQ. J gave up 9 bases and V 0 bases, and 7 bases lay outside the gene matches. The CDR3 contains 16 residues. The CDR3 DNA sequence: TGCGCCAGCAGCTTGGGGACTAGCGGGAAAAGGGCTGAGCAGTTCTTC. As protein: CASSLGTSGKRAEQFF.

This chain's CDR3 is CASSPDRNTGELFF. In DNA form, the CDR3 reads TGTGCCAGCAGTCCAGACAGAAACACCGGGGAGCTGTTTTTT. The chain uses TRBV27 and TRBJ2-2; perhaps TRBD1 as D (5 bases). Germline CDR1 and CDR2: MNHEY and SMNVEV (reference sequence). The CDR3 runs to 14 residues. V lost 5 bases and J lost 2, with 9 bases in between.

This rearrangement joins TRBV7-9 to TRBJ2-2; 10 bases agree with TRBD1. CDR3 length: 16 amino acids. Germline lookup yields CDR1 SEHNR and CDR2 FQNEAQ (reference sequence). Unmatched junction bases numbered 2, after V lost 3 bases and J lost 1 base. CDR3 DNA: TGTGCCAGCAGCTTCGGACAGGGGGTGAACACCGGGGAGCTGTTTTTT. Amino acid sequence: CASSFGQGVNTGELFF. Full variable domain (rest looked up from reference TRBV7-9 and TRBJ2-2): DTGVSQNPRHKITKRGQNVTFRCDPISEHNRLYWYRQTLGQGPEFLTYFQNEAQLEKSRLLSDRFSAERPKGSFSTLEIQRTEQGDSAMYLCASSFGQGVNTGELFFGEGSRLTVL.

This clone was observed once. This rearrangement joins TRBV5-5 to TRBJ1-3; D gene uncertain. The length of the CDR3 is 12 residues. The germline V gene has CDR1 SGHKS and CDR2 YYEKEE (reference sequence). Trimming left V 3 bases short and J 2 bases short, with 3 bases between. As DNA, the CDR3 is TGTGCCAGCAGCTCCACTGGAAACACCATATATTTT. Residues: CASSSTGNTIYF.

The CDR3 region is CASSLGGTYEQYF. In DNA form, the CDR3 reads TGTGCCAGCAGCTTAGGGGGCACCTACGAGCAGTACTTC. This chain connects TRBV7-9 to TRBJ2-7; D perhaps matches TRBD1 (5 bases). Germline values: CDR1 SEHNR, CDR2 FQNEAQ (reference sequence). The V end lost 1 base, the J end lost 2 bases, and 6 bases lay between the germline ends. The CDR3 extends over 13 amino acids.

The rearrangement links TRBV2 to TRBJ2-6; 9 positions agree with TRBD1. Per germline, CDR1 SNHLY and CDR2 FYNNEI. V was clipped by 6 bases and J by 4 bases; unmatched bases: 7. This CDR3 comprises 16 residues. CDR3 DNA: TGTGCCAGCAGCTGGGACAGGGCTTACGGGGCCAACGTCCTGACTTTC. Protein sequence: CASSWDRAYGANVLTF.

The CDR3 is CASSLGGARNTEAFF. Here the CDR3 DNA reads TGTGCCAGCAGTTTAGGAGGAGCCCGCAACACTGAAGCTTTCTTT. The V gene is TRBV28, the J gene TRBJ1-1, with D unresolved. Trimming took 2 bases from V and 2 from J, leaving 12 bases between them. This CDR3 contains 15 residues. The germline V gene has CDR1 MDHEN and CDR2 SYDVKM. The full variable domain, its missing parts supplied by reference TRBV28 and TRBJ1-1, is DVKVTQSSRYLVKRTGEKVFLECVQDMDHENMFWYRQDPGLGLRLIYFSYDVKMKEKGDIPEGYSVSREKKERFSLILESASTNQTSMYLCASSLGGARNTEAFFGQGTRLTVV.

The rearrangement joins TRBV7-9 to TRBJ2-2; D gene ambiguous. Trimming shortened V by 6 bases and J by 0 bases, and 17 bases separated the two germline ends. This CDR3 is 17 amino acids long. Germline lookup yields CDR1 SEHNR and CDR2 FQNEAQ (reference sequence). The DNA for the CDR3 is TGTGCCAGCAGATATTTTGCTGGCGGTTCGAACACCGGGGAGCTGTTTTTT. Amino acids: CASRYFAGGSNTGELFF.

The chain recombines TRBV5-1 with TRBJ2-5; TRBD1 is a possible D gene (6 bases). The CDR3 contains 14 residues. Trimming left V 3 bases short and J 1 base short, with 10 bases between. From germline, CDR1 is SGHRS and CDR2 YFSETQ. CDR3 sequence (DNA): TGCGCCAGCAGCTCGGACAGTACCCAAGAGACCCAGTACTTC. This encodes CASSSDSTQETQYF.